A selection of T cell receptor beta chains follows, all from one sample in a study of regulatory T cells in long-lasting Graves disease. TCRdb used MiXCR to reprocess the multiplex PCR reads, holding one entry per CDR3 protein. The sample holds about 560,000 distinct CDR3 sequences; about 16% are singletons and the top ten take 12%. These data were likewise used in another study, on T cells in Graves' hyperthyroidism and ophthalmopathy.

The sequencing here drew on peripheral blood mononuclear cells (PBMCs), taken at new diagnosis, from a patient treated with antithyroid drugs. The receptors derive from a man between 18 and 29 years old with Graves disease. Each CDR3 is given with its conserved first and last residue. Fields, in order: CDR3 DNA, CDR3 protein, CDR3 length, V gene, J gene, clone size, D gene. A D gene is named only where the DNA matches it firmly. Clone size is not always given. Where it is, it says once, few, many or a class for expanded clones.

CDR3 DNA: TGTGCCAGCTCACCACCGACTAGCGGGAGTGGAGATACGCAGTATTTT; CDR3 protein: CASSPPTSGSGDTQYF; CDR3 length: 16; V gene: TRBV18; J gene: TRBJ2-3; clone size: many; D gene: TRBD2
CDR3 DNA: TGTGCCAGCAGCTTAGCGGGGGACGGTAACTATGGCTACACCTTC; CDR3 protein: CASSLAGDGNYGYTF; CDR3 length: 15; V gene: TRBV7-2; J gene: TRBJ1-2; clone size: few; D gene: .
CDR3 DNA: TGTGCCAGCAGAAGACTAGCGGGAGGGCCCGGAGATACGCAGTATTTT; CDR3 protein: CASRRLAGGPGDTQYF; CDR3 length: 16; V gene: TRBV6-1; J gene: TRBJ2-3; clone size: many; D gene: TRBD2
CDR3 DNA: TGTGCCAGCAGGCGGGACCGCTACACTGAAGCTTTCTTT; CDR3 protein: CASRRDRYTEAFF; CDR3 length: 13; V gene: TRBV12-3/TRBV12-4; J gene: TRBJ1-1; clone size: many; D gene: .
CDR3 DNA: TGTGCCAGCAGCGATGTGGGGTCGGTGAACACTGAAGCTTTCTTT; CDR3 protein: CASSDVGSVNTEAFF; CDR3 length: 15; V gene: TRBV13; J gene: TRBJ1-1; clone size: many; D gene: .
CDR3 DNA: TGCAGTGCTAGAGAGTCCAGGACTAGCTACAATGAGCAGTTCTTC; CDR3 protein: CSARESRTSYNEQFF; CDR3 length: 15; V gene: TRBV20-1; J gene: TRBJ2-1; clone size: .; D gene: TRBD2
CDR3 DNA: TGCGCCAGCAGCCCAAGGGAGGGGGGCAAAGCTGAAGCTTTCTTT; CDR3 protein: CASSPREGGKAEAFF; CDR3 length: 15; V gene: TRBV5-1; J gene: TRBJ1-1; clone size: few; D gene: .
CDR3 DNA: TGTGCCAGCAGTTACGCGGGACAGTTTTACAATGAGCAGTTCTTC; CDR3 protein: CASSYAGQFYNEQFF; CDR3 length: 15; V gene: TRBV6-2/TRBV6-3; J gene: TRBJ2-1; clone size: .; D gene: .
CDR3 DNA: TGCGCCAGCAGCCCCGTGGATCTGTTCGACGCTTACAATGAGCAGTTCTTC; CDR3 protein: CASSPVDLFDAYNEQFF; CDR3 length: 17; V gene: TRBV5-1; J gene: TRBJ2-1; clone size: few; D gene: .
CDR3 DNA: TGTGCCAGCAGCTTTAGGTGGTCGAGGGATGGCTACACCTTC; CDR3 protein: CASSFRWSRDGYTF; CDR3 length: 14; V gene: TRBV7-2; J gene: TRBJ1-2; clone size: few; D gene: .
CDR3 DNA: TGTGCCATCAGCGCGGCCCACAACTACGAGCAGTACTTC; CDR3 protein: CAISAAHNYEQYF; CDR3 length: 13; V gene: TRBV10-3; J gene: TRBJ2-7; clone size: many; D gene: .
CDR3 DNA: TGTGCCAGCAGCTTAGCGGCCCCAGGGACTAGCACCGGGGAGCTGTTTTTT; CDR3 protein: CASSLAAPGTSTGELFF; CDR3 length: 17; V gene: TRBV7-9; J gene: TRBJ2-2; clone size: few; D gene: TRBD2
CDR3 DNA: TGTGCCAGCAGCTTACAGGCTTCCCCGTTCTTC; CDR3 protein: CASSLQASPFF; CDR3 length: 11; V gene: TRBV7-2; J gene: TRBJ2-1; clone size: many; D gene: .
CDR3 DNA: TGTGCTAGCAGCTTTAACAGGGCTGAAAAACTGTTTTTT; CDR3 protein: CASSFNRAEKLFF; CDR3 length: 13; V gene: TRBV7-7; J gene: TRBJ1-4; clone size: few; D gene: .
CDR3 DNA: TGCAGCGCCGGCGAGCACGAGCAGTACTTC; CDR3 protein: CSAGEHEQYF; CDR3 length: 10; V gene: TRBV29-1; J gene: TRBJ2-7; clone size: many; D gene: .
CDR3 DNA: TGTGCCATCAGTGAGTCGAACGCTAACACTGAAGCTTTCTTT; CDR3 protein: CAISESNANTEAFF; CDR3 length: 14; V gene: TRBV10-3; J gene: TRBJ1-1; clone size: few; D gene: .
CDR3 DNA: TGTGCCAGCAGTTTAGGGCCTAGCGCCGAGCAGTACTTC; CDR3 protein: CASSLGPSAEQYF; CDR3 length: 13; V gene: TRBV12-3/TRBV12-4; J gene: TRBJ2-7; clone size: many; D gene: .
CDR3 DNA: TGTGCCAGCAGAAGACAGGGCCATGAAGCTTTCTTT; CDR3 protein: CASRRQGHEAFF; CDR3 length: 12; V gene: TRBV6-2/TRBV6-3; J gene: TRBJ1-1; clone size: many; D gene: TRBD1
CDR3 DNA: TGTGCCTGGAGTGTTTCAGGGGATGGAAACACCATATATTTT; CDR3 protein: CAWSVSGDGNTIYF; CDR3 length: 14; V gene: TRBV30; J gene: TRBJ1-3; clone size: .; D gene: .
CDR3 DNA: TGTGCCTGGAGTACCCCGGGACAGGGAGAAAGGACTGAAGCTTTCTTT; CDR3 protein: CAWSTPGQGERTEAFF; CDR3 length: 16; V gene: TRBV30; J gene: TRBJ1-1; clone size: .; D gene: TRBD1
CDR3 DNA: TGTGCTTGGGACAGGGGTGGGCAGCCCCAGCATTTT; CDR3 protein: CAWDRGGQPQHF; CDR3 length: 12; V gene: TRBV30; J gene: TRBJ1-5; clone size: many; D gene: TRBD1
CDR3 DNA: TGTGCCAGCAGCCAAGACCCGGGACTAGCGGGTTTCTACAATGAGCAGTTCTTC; CDR3 protein: CASSQDPGLAGFYNEQFF; CDR3 length: 18; V gene: TRBV3-1; J gene: TRBJ2-1; clone size: .; D gene: TRBD2
CDR3 DNA: TGCAGCGTTGAAGGGGTAGGTGGGTACTACGAGCAGTACTTC; CDR3 protein: CSVEGVGGYYEQYF; CDR3 length: 14; V gene: TRBV29-1; J gene: TRBJ2-7; clone size: .; D gene: .
CDR3 DNA: TGCAGTGCTAGAGATTACCCGGATTACAATGAGCAGTTCTTC; CDR3 protein: CSARDYPDYNEQFF; CDR3 length: 14; V gene: TRBV20-1; J gene: TRBJ2-1; clone size: .; D gene: .
CDR3 DNA: TGCAGTGCTAGAGAAACACGACCTCAAGAGACCCAGTACTTC; CDR3 protein: CSARETRPQETQYF; CDR3 length: 14; V gene: TRBV20-1; J gene: TRBJ2-5; clone size: few; D gene: .
CDR3 DNA: TGTGCCAGCAGTTTACCGGGGTTTGGCACTGAAGCTTTCTTT; CDR3 protein: CASSLPGFGTEAFF; CDR3 length: 14; V gene: TRBV12-3/TRBV12-4; J gene: TRBJ1-1; clone size: many; D gene: .
CDR3 DNA: TGTGCCAGCAGTTCACAGACAGGTATCAATCAGCCCCAGCATTTT; CDR3 protein: CASSSQTGINQPQHF; CDR3 length: 15; V gene: TRBV12-3/TRBV12-4; J gene: TRBJ1-5; clone size: many; D gene: .
CDR3 DNA: TGTGCCAGCAGCTTGGCAGGGATTCGCGAGCAGTACTTC; CDR3 protein: CASSLAGIREQYF; CDR3 length: 13; V gene: TRBV7-2; J gene: TRBJ2-7; clone size: many; D gene: .
CDR3 DNA: TGTGCCAGCAGCTCAGACGCGGGAGTTCACGAGCAGTACTTC; CDR3 protein: CASSSDAGVHEQYF; CDR3 length: 14; V gene: TRBV7-2; J gene: TRBJ2-7; clone size: .; D gene: TRBD2
CDR3 DNA: TGTGCCAGCAGCCAGGAAGTAGCCGGCGAGCAGTACTTC; CDR3 protein: CASSQEVAGEQYF; CDR3 length: 13; V gene: TRBV3-1; J gene: TRBJ2-7; clone size: many; D gene: .
CDR3 DNA: TGTGCCAGCAGCTCAATAAAGCGGGAGGGCCCCGCAGATACGCAGTATTTT; CDR3 protein: CASSSIKREGPADTQYF; CDR3 length: 17; V gene: TRBV7-8; J gene: TRBJ2-3; clone size: few; D gene: TRBD2
CDR3 DNA: TGTGCCTGGAGTTGGATCCTACACCCGCCGATGACCGGGGAGCTGTTTTTT; CDR3 protein: CAWSWILHPPMTGELFF; CDR3 length: 17; V gene: TRBV30; J gene: TRBJ2-2; clone size: few; D gene: .
CDR3 DNA: TGTGCCAGCTCACGCGGAGCGGGCCCCATCTACTACGAGCAGTACTTC; CDR3 protein: CASSRGAGPIYYEQYF; CDR3 length: 16; V gene: TRBV18; J gene: TRBJ2-7; clone size: .; D gene: .
CDR3 DNA: TGTGCCAGCAGCCACTCGGGACAGGGCTACGAGCAGTACTTC; CDR3 protein: CASSHSGQGYEQYF; CDR3 length: 14; V gene: TRBV11-2; J gene: TRBJ2-7; clone size: many; D gene: TRBD1
CDR3 DNA: TGCAGTGCTAGAGCGGGGGAGGATCCTCATTGGTACGAGCAGTACTTC; CDR3 protein: CSARAGEDPHWYEQYF; CDR3 length: 16; V gene: TRBV20-1; J gene: TRBJ2-7; clone size: few; D gene: .
CDR3 DNA: TGTGCCAGCAATTTAGACAGGGAAGCAACTAATGAAAAACTGTTTTTT; CDR3 protein: CASNLDREATNEKLFF; CDR3 length: 16; V gene: TRBV2; J gene: TRBJ1-4; clone size: few; D gene: TRBD1
CDR3 DNA: TGTGCCAGCAGCCAAGACCAGGTCTCTGGAAACACCATATATTTT; CDR3 protein: CASSQDQVSGNTIYF; CDR3 length: 15; V gene: TRBV3-1; J gene: TRBJ1-3; clone size: many; D gene: .
CDR3 DNA: TGTGCCAGTAGTATGAGGGCAACTAATGAAAAACTGTTTTTT; CDR3 protein: CASSMRATNEKLFF; CDR3 length: 14; V gene: TRBV19; J gene: TRBJ1-4; clone size: many; D gene: .
CDR3 DNA: TGCGCCAGCAGGACAGAAGCTAACTATGGCTACACCTTC; CDR3 protein: CASRTEANYGYTF; CDR3 length: 13; V gene: TRBV5-1; J gene: TRBJ1-2; clone size: many; D gene: .
CDR3 DNA: TGTGCCAGCAGCTTGTCTGGGGGCAATGAGCAGTTCTTC; CDR3 protein: CASSLSGGNEQFF; CDR3 length: 13; V gene: TRBV27; J gene: TRBJ2-1; clone size: many; D gene: .
CDR3 DNA: TGTGCCAGCTCACCACTCGACAACCCCCACACTGAAGCTTTCTTT; CDR3 protein: CASSPLDNPHTEAFF; CDR3 length: 15; V gene: TRBV18; J gene: TRBJ1-1; clone size: .; D gene: .
CDR3 DNA: TGCAGTGCTAGACCCCCAGGAATTAACACTGAAGCTTTCTTT; CDR3 protein: CSARPPGINTEAFF; CDR3 length: 14; V gene: TRBV20-1; J gene: TRBJ1-1; clone size: few; D gene: .
CDR3 DNA: TGCAGTGCTAGAGATATTCCATCCTACGAGCAGTACTTC; CDR3 protein: CSARDIPSYEQYF; CDR3 length: 13; V gene: TRBV20-1; J gene: TRBJ2-7; clone size: .; D gene: .
CDR3 DNA: TGCAGTGCTAGAGATGCGGGACTCAGTTCCTACGAGCAGTACTTC; CDR3 protein: CSARDAGLSSYEQYF; CDR3 length: 15; V gene: TRBV20-1; J gene: TRBJ2-7; clone size: many; D gene: .
CDR3 DNA: TGCAGTGCTAGAGATTTATTTCAGGTAGCGGGAGGAGAGACCCAGTACTTC; CDR3 protein: CSARDLFQVAGGETQYF; CDR3 length: 17; V gene: TRBV20-1; J gene: TRBJ2-5; clone size: many; D gene: TRBD2
CDR3 DNA: TGTGCCAGCAGCTTACTAGCGGGAGCCCAAGAGACCCAGTACTTC; CDR3 protein: CASSLLAGAQETQYF; CDR3 length: 15; V gene: TRBV5-6; J gene: TRBJ2-5; clone size: .; D gene: TRBD2
CDR3 DNA: TGTGCCAGCACGACGCTCGCGGGCGGACCCTACGAGCAGTACTTC; CDR3 protein: CASTTLAGGPYEQYF; CDR3 length: 15; V gene: TRBV3-1; J gene: TRBJ2-7; clone size: many; D gene: .
CDR3 DNA: TGTGCCAGCAGCCAACGGGGGACTTTCAATGAGCAGTTCTTC; CDR3 protein: CASSQRGTFNEQFF; CDR3 length: 14; V gene: TRBV3-1; J gene: TRBJ2-1; clone size: few; D gene: .
CDR3 DNA: TGCAGCGTAACGGAGCGGGTTAAGGGTAGTCAAGCCAAAAACATTCAGTACTTC; CDR3 protein: CSVTERVKGSQAKNIQYF; CDR3 length: 18; V gene: TRBV29-1; J gene: TRBJ2-4; clone size: few; D gene: .
CDR3 DNA: TGTGCCAGCTCACCCTGGACAGGGGACGAAACTGAAGCTTTCTTT; CDR3 protein: CASSPWTGDETEAFF; CDR3 length: 15; V gene: TRBV18; J gene: TRBJ1-1; clone size: .; D gene: TRBD1
CDR3 DNA: TGTGCCAGCAGCCTACCGACAGGGGGCTACGAGCAGTACTTC; CDR3 protein: CASSLPTGGYEQYF; CDR3 length: 14; V gene: TRBV13; J gene: TRBJ2-7; clone size: .; D gene: TRBD1
CDR3 DNA: TGTGCCAGCAGCGTAGGGGGTGCGGGCGGAAACACCATATATTTT; CDR3 protein: CASSVGGAGGNTIYF; CDR3 length: 15; V gene: TRBV9; J gene: TRBJ1-3; clone size: .; D gene: .
CDR3 DNA: TGTGCCAGCAGAACCGGACTAGCGGGAGAGACCCAGTACTTC; CDR3 protein: CASRTGLAGETQYF; CDR3 length: 14; V gene: TRBV7-9; J gene: TRBJ2-5; clone size: .; D gene: TRBD2
CDR3 DNA: TGTGCCAGCAGCTTTTTACCGGGAGAACTTGCAGATACGCAGTATTTT; CDR3 protein: CASSFLPGELADTQYF; CDR3 length: 16; V gene: TRBV11-2; J gene: TRBJ2-3; clone size: .; D gene: .
CDR3 DNA: TGTGCCAGCAGGGACACCGGGACAGTAAACACCGGGGAGCTGTTTTTT; CDR3 protein: CASRDTGTVNTGELFF; CDR3 length: 16; V gene: TRBV28; J gene: TRBJ2-2; clone size: many; D gene: TRBD1
CDR3 DNA: TGTGCCAGCTCACGGGACACCTATGAAAAACTGTTTTTT; CDR3 protein: CASSRDTYEKLFF; CDR3 length: 13; V gene: TRBV18; J gene: TRBJ1-4; clone size: .; D gene: .
CDR3 DNA: TGTGCCAGCAGTTTTGCTAGTGAATCCTACGAGCAGTACTTC; CDR3 protein: CASSFASESYEQYF; CDR3 length: 14; V gene: TRBV28; J gene: TRBJ2-7; clone size: many; D gene: .
CDR3 DNA: TGTGCCAGCAGCCCCGGGGGTGGGGCTGTGAGGGGCTACACCTTC; CDR3 protein: CASSPGGGAVRGYTF; CDR3 length: 15; V gene: TRBV3-1; J gene: TRBJ1-2; clone size: few; D gene: .
CDR3 DNA: TGTGCCAGCAGCGTGGGACAGAGAAAAAATGGCTACACCTTC; CDR3 protein: CASSVGQRKNGYTF; CDR3 length: 14; V gene: TRBV12-3/TRBV12-4; J gene: TRBJ1-2; clone size: many; D gene: TRBD1
CDR3 DNA: TGTGCCAGCAGCTTAGGACCCAGGGGGCAAGAGACCCAGTACTTC; CDR3 protein: CASSLGPRGQETQYF; CDR3 length: 15; V gene: TRBV13; J gene: TRBJ2-5; clone size: many; D gene: TRBD1